Following are 8 T cell receptor beta chains from one sample sequenced in a study of graft-versus-host responses after intestinal transplantation. Their recognized antigens are unknown. The protocol was immunoSEQ multiplex PCR, while the TCRdb copy is restricted to in-frame clones and leaves out a portion. The sample has some 50,000 clones, 84% seen once. The material sequenced was unstimulated CD4+ T cells sorted from spleen or lymph node cells, taken before transplant. The origin of the receptors is a human donor who was the organ donor for an intestinal transplant.

The rearrangement joins TRBV4-1 to TRBJ1-5; no reliable D call. The ends were cut back, 0 bases at V and 0 bases at J, with 12 bases in the middle. The CDR3 runs 17 residues. Germline CDR1 reads MGHRA; CDR2 reads YSYEKL. CDR3 sequence: CASSQDGFDLSNQPQHF. CDR3 DNA: TGCGCCAGCAGCCAAGATGGCTTTGATCTTAGCAATCAGCCCCAGCATTTT.

The CDR3 protein is CASSQGTGQAEKLFF. The CDR3 bases are TGCGCCAGCAGCCAAGGAACGGGACAGGCAGAAAAACTGTTTTTT. The genes are TRBV4-3 and TRBJ1-4; TRBD1 matches at 8 bases. From germline, CDR1 is LGHNA and CDR2 YSLEER. The J segment lost 8 bases and the V segment lost 1 base, leaving 6 bases of the junction unmatched. This CDR3 is 15 amino acids long.

The rearrangement joins TRBV5-4 to TRBJ2-2; 7 bases fit TRBD1. In germline, CDR1 is SGHNT, CDR2 YYREEE (reference sequence). Trimming removed 4 bases from V and 6 bases from J; junction bases left unmatched: 12. The CDR3 sequence is 16 residues long. CDR3 bases: TGTGCCAGCAGCGCCAGGTACAGGGGAAGTTCCGGGGAGCTGTTTTTT. Amino acids: CASSARYRGSSGELFF.

The rearrangement uses TRBV18 and TRBJ2-3; no firm D call. The CDR3 runs 12 residues. V was clipped by 0 bases and J by 4 bases, with 2 bases between them. Germline V lookup: CDR1 KGHSH, CDR2 LQKENI. CDR3: CASSPPADTQYF. The CDR3 region has the DNA TGTGCCAGCTCACCACCGGCAGATACGCAGTATTTT.

The chain carries TRBV4-1 and TRBJ1-2, with D perhaps matching TRBD1 (5 bases). The V end was cut by 0 bases, the J end by 0 bases, with 17 bases between. The germline V gene encodes CDR1 MGHRA and CDR2 YSYEKL. The CDR3 is 18 residues long. CDR3 nucleotides: TGCGCCAGCAGCCAAGACTCGTTGAGCAGGGTTACTAACTATGGCTACACCTTC. This gives the protein CASSQDSLSRVTNYGYTF.

The chain combines TRBV2 with TRBJ2-3, with 11 bases fitting TRBD2. The V gene end was trimmed by 2 bases and the J gene end by 1 base; junction bases not matched to a gene: 14. Germline V CDR1 and CDR2: SNHLY, FYNNEI. The CDR3 has 20 amino acids. For the CDR3, the DNA is TGTGCCAGCAGTGAATATAGAGGAATAGCGGGGGGGCCGGGCACAGATACGCAGTATTTT. It encodes CASSEYRGIAGGPGTDTQYF.

V gene TRBV30 combines with J gene TRBJ1-1; D ambiguous. Between the trimmed V and J ends, which lost 2 bases and 0 bases, there was a span of 7 bases. Germline CDR1 is GTSNPN and CDR2 is SVGIG (reference sequence). This CDR3 is 13 amino acids long. For the CDR3, the DNA is TGTGCCTGGAGTAAAGGACTGAACACTGAAGCTTTCTTT. It is translated as CAWSKGLNTEAFF.

This chain joins TRBV6-7 and TRBJ2-7; no clear D. TRBV6-7 is marked as an open reading frame, function uncertain. V dropped 0 bases and J dropped 5 bases, with 8 bases sitting between them. The CDR3 length is 13 residues. The CDR3 sequence: CASSYSRFNEQYF. CDR3 nucleotide sequence: TGTGCCAGCAGTTACTCGCGTTTCAACGAGCAGTACTTC.